The 13 T cell receptor beta chains given below trace back to one sample, sequenced in a study of blood T cells in healthy people across ages. Then a second PCR, running roughly 7 to 12 cycles, was carried out with a sample-barcoded 5' primer and a J-beta primer mix. From the 5' RACE reads, TCRdb called clonotypes with MiXCR, one entry per CDR3 protein. The sample carries a few hundred thousand distinct CDR3 sequences, 27% recorded once. The sample comprised blood. The receptors were sampled from a woman between 65 and 79 years old in good health.

The V gene is TRBV11-3, the J gene TRBJ2-1; 12 bases fit TRBD2. With V trimmed by 4 bases and J by 7 bases, 5 bases remained unmatched. CDR3 length equals 15 residues. CDR1 and CDR2 (germline): SGHNT, YENEEA. The CDR3 sequence is CASSSPSGGANEQFF. In DNA, the CDR3 is TGTGCCAGCAGCTCACCTAGCGGGGGGGCGAATGAGCAGTTCTTC.

The chain carries TRBV3-1 and TRBJ1-5, with a possible D match to TRBD1 (6 bases). V lost 1 base to trimming and J lost 8 bases, with 18 bases between them. The CDR3 runs to 16 residues. Germline V lookup: CDR1 LGHDT, CDR2 YNNKEL (reference sequence). The CDR3 DNA follows: TGTGCCAGCAGCCAAGCGGGAGGAGGGGGGCGCGAGCCCCAGCATTTT. Amino acid sequence: CASSQAGGGGREPQHF.

This clonotype was detected many times. The CDR3 protein is CASSLVGPLTTSKLFF. The CDR3 DNA reads TGTGCCAGCAGCTTAGTGGGACCACTTACAACCTCTAAACTGTTTTTT. This chain joins TRBV7-2 and TRBJ1-4; D might be TRBD1 (5 bases). Germline CDR1 is SGHTA and CDR2 is FQGNSA. The CDR3 runs 16 residues. The germline V and J ends were trimmed by 1 base and 11 bases, with 20 bases remaining between them.

This clonotype was counted only a few times. V and J are TRBV24-1 and TRBJ2-5; D remains unclear. Germline lookup yields CDR1 KGHDR and CDR2 SFDVKD. V was clipped by 0 bases and J by 1 base, with 8 bases between them. CDR3 length: 15 amino acids. CDR3 loop: CATSDLVRSQETQYF. In nucleotides, the CDR3 is TGTGCCACCAGTGATTTGGTGCGGAGCCAAGAGACCCAGTACTTC.

This chain links TRBV6-1 with TRBJ2-7; perhaps TRBD1 as D (6 bases). This CDR3 region has 16 residues. CDR1 MNHNS and CDR2 SASEGT come from the germline V gene. Trimming shortened V by 6 bases and J by 3 bases, and 21 bases separated the two germline ends. CDR3 amino acids: CASSERGTLWGYEQYF. The DNA of the CDR3 is TGTGCCAGCAGCGAACGAGGGACACTTTGGGGCTACGAGCAGTACTTC.

This chain joins TRBV14 and TRBJ1-2; the D gene is possibly TRBD1 (5 bases). Between the trimmed V and J ends, which lost 1 base and 4 bases, there was a span of 7 bases. CDR1 and CDR2 (germline): SGHDN, FVKESK. The CDR3 is 13 amino acids. The CDR3 region has the DNA TGTGCCAGCAGCCAAGGACAGTTCTATGGCTACACCTTC. It yields the protein CASSQGQFYGYTF.

The chain carries TRBV7-2 and TRBJ1-6; D ambiguous. This CDR3 spans 13 amino acids. Germline V gives CDR1 SGHTA, CDR2 FQGNSA. V lost 5 bases and J 9 bases, leaving 11 bases between the germline ends. The CDR3 sequence is CASSPRSGSPLHF. CDR3 coding DNA: TGTGCCAGCAGCCCCAGGAGCGGTTCACCCCTCCACTTT. Drawing the rest from reference TRBV7-2 and TRBJ1-6, the complete variable domain is GAGVSQSPSNKVTEKGKDVELRCDPISGHTALYWYRQSLGQGLEFLIYFQGNSAPDKSGLPSDRFSAERTGGSVSTLTIQRTQQEDSAVYLCASSPRSGSPLHFGNGTRLTVT.

This clonotype has just a few counts. V is TRBV20-1 and J is TRBJ1-4; D uncertain. The CDR3 is 14 residues long. Trimming took off 1 base at V and 7 bases at J, with 13 bases between the two ends. Per the germline V gene, CDR1 is DFQATT and CDR2 is SNEGSKA (reference sequence). CDR3 bases: TGCAGTGCTAGAGGGGCTATAGGTGGTGAAAAACTGTTTTTT. Translation: CSARGAIGGEKLFF.

This chain connects TRBV7-9 to TRBJ1-5, with D tentatively TRBD1 (5 bases). CDR3 size: 15 residues. V was pared by 3 bases and J by 3 bases, with 12 bases between. The germline gives CDR1 SEHNR, CDR2 FQNEAQ (reference sequence). DNA of the CDR3: TGTGCCAGCAGCTTTGGGGACGGCGTCAATCAGCCCCAGCATTTT. Translated, it gives CASSFGDGVNQPQHF.

V gene TRBV4-2 combines with J gene TRBJ2-2; 13 nucleotides line up with TRBD2. V lost 8 bases and J lost 3; bases outside the gene matches: 12. Looked up from germline, CDR1 is LGHNA and CDR2 is YNFKEQ. CDR3 length: 18 residues. Written as DNA, the CDR3 is TGTGCCAGCGCAAAAGGGCTCACTAGCGGGGGGGACACCGGGGAGCTGTTTTTT. Protein: CASAKGLTSGGDTGELFF.

This clonotype was recorded a few times. The chain has TRBV20-1 and TRBJ1-5, with D hard to call. V lost 6 bases and J 0 bases, leaving 6 bases between the germline ends. There are 12 residues in the CDR3. Germline V CDR1 and CDR2: DFQATT, SNEGSKA (reference sequence). CDR3 DNA: TGCAGTGCCCTGGTTAGCAATCAGCCCCAGCATTTT. Translated: CSALVSNQPQHF.

This chain joins TRBV20-1 and TRBJ2-1, with D perhaps matching TRBD2 (6 bases). Germline CDR1 and CDR2: DFQATT and SNEGSKA (reference sequence). The ends were cut back, 8 bases at V and 4 bases at J, with 15 bases in the middle. The CDR3 contains 13 residues. CDR3 region: CSTGLAEYNEQFF. Written as DNA, the CDR3 is TGCAGTACGGGACTGGCGGAGTACAATGAGCAGTTCTTC.

This clonotype was observed a handful of times. This sequence joins TRBV9 and TRBJ2-1; TRBD2 matches at 13 bases. The CDR3 sequence is 20 residues long. The germline CDR1 and CDR2 sequences are SGDLS and YYNGEE. V lost 0 bases and J lost 0; bases outside the gene matches: 9. DNA for the CDR3: TGTGCCAGCAGCGTAGCCTTTACTAGCGGGGGGGTAAGCTCCTACAATGAGCAGTTCTTC. It specifies CASSVAFTSGGVSSYNEQFF. Combining the CDR3 with reference TRBV9 and TRBJ2-1 gives the whole variable domain DSGVTQTPKHLITATGQRVTLRCSPRSGDLSVYWYQQSLDQGLQFLIQYYNGEERAKGNILERFSAQQFPDLHSELNLSSLELGDSALYFCASSVAFTSGGVSSYNEQFFGPGTRLTVL.